The 19 T cell receptor beta chains presented below share a single source sample, sequenced in a study of blood T cell repertoires in COVID-19. Some clones are missing from TCRdb's copy, which holds only in-frame ones; the method was immunoSEQ multiplex PCR. The sample shows 150,000 to 200,000 clones, around 72% of them seen only once. The sample comprised peripheral blood. All receptors come from a woman older than 75 with acute or convalescent COVID-19.

The chain has TRBV2 and TRBJ2-2; TRBD2 is a possible D gene (6 bases). This CDR3 is built from 15 residues. Looked up from germline, CDR1 is SNHLY and CDR2 is FYNNEI. Trimming removed 4 bases at V and 2 bases at J, with 11 bases between. As DNA, the CDR3 is TGTGCCAGCAGTGCATCGGGACTCAACACCGGGGAGCTGTTTTTT. Encoded protein: CASSASGLNTGELFF.

The chain recombines TRBV18 with TRBJ2-2; possible D gene TRBD1, 5 bases. Trimming cost V 8 bases and J 7 bases, with 17 bases left between them. The CDR3 spans 14 residues. Germline loops: CDR1 KGHSH, CDR2 LQKENI. DNA for the CDR3: TGTGCCAGCCCCAATTCAAAGGGGCTCGGGGAGCTGTTTTTT. This gives the protein CASPNSKGLGELFF.

In this sample, this clone turned up once. The chain combines TRBV6-2 or TRBV6-3 with TRBJ2-5; 7 positions agree with TRBD1. Germline CDR1 MNHEY, CDR2 SVGEGT. There are 14 residues in the CDR3. The V gene end was trimmed by 5 bases and the J gene end by 3 bases; junction bases not matched to a gene: 6. The CDR3 is CASSESGTEETQYF. The CDR3 DNA is TGTGCCAGCAGTGAGTCCGGGACAGAAGAGACCCAGTACTTC.

This sequence joins TRBV6-6 and TRBJ1-5; no firm D call. CDR3 length: 13 amino acids. Trimming shortened V by 4 bases and J by 0 bases, and 4 bases separated the two germline ends. CDR1 MNHNY and CDR2 SVGAGI come from the germline V gene (reference sequence). For the CDR3, the DNA is TGTGCCAGCAGTTCTAATAGCAATCAGCCCCAGCATTTT. It yields the protein CASSSNSNQPQHF.

The chain combines TRBV5-1 with TRBJ2-3; the match to TRBD2 covers 7 bases. This CDR3 comprises 16 residues. V trimming: 2 bases; J trimming: 2 bases; junction bases outside the gene matches: 8. The germline CDR1 and CDR2 sequences are SGHRS and YFSETQ. The CDR3 spells CASSFSGERDTDTQYF. The CDR3 DNA follows: TGCGCCAGCAGCTTCAGCGGGGAAAGAGACACAGATACGCAGTATTTT.

This clone was observed a few times. This rearrangement joins TRBV6-5 to TRBJ2-1; 8 nucleotides agree with TRBD1. V lost 5 bases to trimming and J lost 9 bases; unmatched junction nucleotides: 9. Germline CDR1 reads MNHEY; CDR2 reads SVGAGI. The CDR3 runs 14 residues. The CDR3 DNA follows: TGTGCCAGCAGTCCCCAGGGGGCTTGGAGTGAGCAGTTCTTC. Amino acids: CASSPQGAWSEQFF.

This clone turned up a few times. The chain links TRBV19 to TRBJ2-7, with 11 bases matching TRBD1. V gave up 3 bases and J gave up 8 bases; unmatched junction bases: 18. CDR1 and CDR2 from the germline V gene are LNHDA and SQIVND (reference sequence). CDR3 length: 18 amino acids. CDR3 nucleotide sequence: TGTGCCAGTAGTATCTCCCCCCGGACAGGGGGCTCTCTTCAGAAGCAGTACTTC. It translates to CASSISPRTGGSLQKQYF.

The chain combines TRBV6-2 or TRBV6-3 with TRBJ2-2, with 9 nucleotides matching TRBD2. Germline CDR1 and CDR2: MNHEY and SVGEGT. V lost 4 bases, J lost 9 bases, and 3 bases stayed unmatched. There are 13 residues in the CDR3. CDR3: CASSLAGARELFF. The CDR3 region has the DNA TGTGCCAGCAGTTTAGCGGGAGCTAGGGAGCTGTTTTTT.

J is TRBJ2-5 and V is TRBV14, with TRBD2 identical over 9 bases. This CDR3 has 23 amino acids. The germline V gene encodes CDR1 SGHDN and CDR2 FVKESK. J was trimmed by 5 bases and V by 2 bases; bases with no gene match: 30. The CDR3 is CASSQNIAQELRGLAGRMETQYF. The DNA for the CDR3 is TGTGCCAGCAGCCAAAACATAGCTCAAGAACTGAGGGGGCTAGCGGGACGGATGGAGACCCAGTACTTC.

The CDR3 sequence is CASGMRASYEQYF. The DNA of the CDR3 is TGTGCCAGCGGAATGCGGGCCTCCTACGAGCAGTACTTC. The V gene is TRBV5-5, the J gene TRBJ2-7; maybe TRBD2 (5 bases). Trimming shortened V by 7 bases and J by 0 bases, and 11 bases separated the two germline ends. Germline CDR1 and CDR2: SGHKS and YYEKEE (reference sequence). The CDR3 totals 13 residues.

This clone has ten or more counts. J is TRBJ2-3 and V is TRBV11-2, with 7 bases fitting TRBD1. Germline CDR1 and CDR2: SGHAT and FQNNGV. The CDR3 is made up of 18 amino acids. V lost 1 base, J lost 3 bases, and 13 bases stayed unmatched. CDR3 region: CASSLGFLKDRSTDTQYF. The CDR3 DNA sequence: TGTGCCAGCAGCTTAGGATTCCTGAAGGACAGGAGTACAGATACGCAGTATTTT.

The V call is TRBV28, the J call TRBJ2-4; D possibly corresponds to TRBD1 (7 bases). The CDR3 is 11 amino acids. V lost 10 bases and J 6 bases, leaving 10 bases between the germline ends. Germline CDR1 and CDR2: MDHEN and SYDVKM. The CDR3 protein is CATQGGNIQYF. Here the CDR3 DNA reads TGTGCCACCCAGGGGGGAAACATTCAGTACTTC. The entire variable domain, with the rest obtained from reference TRBV28 and TRBJ2-4, is as follows: DVKVTQSSRYLVKRTGEKVFLECVQDMDHENMFWYRQDPGLGLRLIYFSYDVKMKEKGDIPEGYSVSREKKERFSLILESASTNQTSMYLCATQGGNIQYFGAGTRLSVL.

Comment on this clone: The junction departs from the called germline gene at one end, perhaps through a read error. CDR3 in DNA: TGTGCCAGCTCACCGGGGGGGGACAACGTCCTGACTTTC. Translated: CASSPGGDNVLTF. The rearrangement links TRBV18 to TRBJ2-6; 7 bases agree with TRBD2. This CDR3 comprises 13 residues. Germline loops: CDR1 KGHSH, CDR2 LQKENI. The variable domain in full, with the rest retrieved from reference TRBV18 and TRBJ2-6, is NAGVMQNPRHLVRRRGQEARLRCSPMKGHSHVYWYRQLPEEGLKFMVYLQKENIIDESGMPKERFSAEFPKEGPSILRIQQVVRGDSAAYFCASSPGGDNVLTFGAGSRLTVL.

In its sample, this clone was seen a few times. The chain uses TRBV9 and TRBJ2-2, with 8 bases lining up with TRBD2. The V segment lost 4 bases and the J segment 3 bases; nucleotides outside the gene matches: 2. The CDR3 has 14 amino acids. Germline V lookup: CDR1 SGDLS, CDR2 YYNGEE. The DNA of the CDR3 is TGTGCCAGCAGCCAGACTAGCGACACCGGGGAGCTGTTTTTT. This sequence encodes CASSQTSDTGELFF.

This clone showed up just once. This sequence joins TRBV4-2 and TRBJ1-2, with D tentatively TRBD1 (6 bases). CDR1 is LGHNA and CDR2 is YNFKEQ in the germline V gene. The CDR3 has 15 amino acids. The V gene lost 0 bases and the J gene lost 5 bases, with 13 bases spanning the gap. CDR3 residues: CASSQDHGQPYGYTF. CDR3 bases: TGTGCCAGCAGCCAAGACCACGGACAGCCATATGGCTACACCTTC.

J is TRBJ2-7 and V is TRBV4-2; 10 bases agree with TRBD2. Germline V lookup: CDR1 LGHNA, CDR2 YNFKEQ. The CDR3 is 16 amino acids. J was trimmed by 5 bases and V by 0 bases; bases with no gene match: 7. The CDR3 sequence is CASSQEIAGGVNEQYF. The CDR3 bases are TGTGCCAGCAGCCAAGAAATAGCGGGAGGTGTAAACGAGCAGTACTTC.

In this sample, this clone turned up once. The chain carries TRBV30 and TRBJ2-7; 9 nucleotides line up with TRBD2. CDR1 is GTSNPN and CDR2 is SVGIG in the germline V gene (reference sequence). The CDR3 has 16 residues. With 2 bases clipped from V and 1 base from J, the junction kept 9 bases outside the gene matches. CDR3 sequence: CAWSRGTLAGSYEQYF. CDR3 DNA: TGTGCCTGGAGTCGGGGAACTCTAGCGGGGTCCTACGAGCAGTACTTC.

This rearrangement joins TRBV27 to TRBJ2-7; TRBD1 matches at 7 bases. V was pared by 5 bases and J by 4 bases, with 5 bases of the junction left unmatched. The V gene's germline CDR1 is MNHEY and CDR2 SMNVEV (reference sequence). The CDR3 length is 13 residues. The CDR3 DNA is TGTGCCAGCAGTCCGGGACAGAGATACGAGCAGTACTTC. Translating it yields CASSPGQRYEQYF.

Regarding this clone: One end of the junction does not line up with germline, which may come from a read error. The V call is TRBV12-3 or TRBV12-4, the J call TRBJ1-2, with a possible D match to TRBD1 (6 bases). The CDR3 spans 13 residues. The CDR3 nucleotides read TGTGCCAGCAGCCCCGGACAGTATCAGTCACTTCTCTTC. Its protein is CASSPGQYQSLLF.